This TCR beta chain came from a study of cytomegalovirus exposure and HLA in healthy donors. Deletions cut 2 bases from V and 5 bases from J, with 22 bases between. The V gene's germline CDR1 is SQVTM and CDR2 ANQGSEA. CDR3 length: 16 residues. 60 Vbeta and 13 Jbeta primers were used in PCR. Assay used: immunoSEQ multiplex PCR; TCRdb lists only in-frame clones, some missing. The sample lists about 200,000 clones, roughly 84% occurring once. Overall study findings and caveats: The study designated roughly 160 TCR beta chains cytomegalovirus-associated.

This clone was picked up one time. Its antigen is not known. This chain connects TRBV29-1 to TRBJ2-7; a possible D gene is TRBD1 (5 bases). The source is a girl under 18 in good health and CMV-seronegative. The sequenced sample consisted of PBMCs. The CDR3 loop is CSVERSGARSPHEQYF. As DNA, the CDR3 is TGCAGCGTTGAAAGGAGTGGGGCCAGGAGCCCTCACGAGCAGTACTTC.